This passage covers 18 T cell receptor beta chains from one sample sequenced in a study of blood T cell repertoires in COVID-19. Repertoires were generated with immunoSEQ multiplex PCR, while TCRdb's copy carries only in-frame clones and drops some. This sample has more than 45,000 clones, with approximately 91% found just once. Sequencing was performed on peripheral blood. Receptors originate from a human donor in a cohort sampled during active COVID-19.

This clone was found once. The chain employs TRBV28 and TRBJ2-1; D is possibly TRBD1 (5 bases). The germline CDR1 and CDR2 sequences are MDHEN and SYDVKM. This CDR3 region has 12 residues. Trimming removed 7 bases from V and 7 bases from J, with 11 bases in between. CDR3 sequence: CASTSGPNEQFF. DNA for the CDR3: TGTGCCAGCACATCAGGGCCTAATGAGCAGTTCTTC.

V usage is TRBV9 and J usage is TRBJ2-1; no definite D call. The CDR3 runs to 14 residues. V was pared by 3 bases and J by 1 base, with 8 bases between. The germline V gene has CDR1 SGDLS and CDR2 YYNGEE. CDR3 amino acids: CASSDAGSYNEQFF. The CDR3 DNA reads TGTGCCAGCAGCGATGCCGGGTCCTACAATGAGCAGTTCTTC.

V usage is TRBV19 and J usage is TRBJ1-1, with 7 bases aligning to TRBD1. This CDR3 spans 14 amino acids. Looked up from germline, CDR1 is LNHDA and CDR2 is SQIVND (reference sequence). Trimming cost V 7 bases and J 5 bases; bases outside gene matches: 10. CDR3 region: CASTSQTGLTEAFF. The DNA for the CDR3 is TGTGCCAGTACCTCCCAGACAGGGTTGACTGAAGCTTTCTTT.

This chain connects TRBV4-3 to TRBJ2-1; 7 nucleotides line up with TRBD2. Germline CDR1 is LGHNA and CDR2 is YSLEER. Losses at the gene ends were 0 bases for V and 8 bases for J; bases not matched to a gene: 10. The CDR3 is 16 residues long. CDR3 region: CASSQEGGASLDEQFF. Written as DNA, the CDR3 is TGCGCCAGCAGCCAAGAGGGAGGGGCTAGCTTGGATGAGCAGTTCTTC.

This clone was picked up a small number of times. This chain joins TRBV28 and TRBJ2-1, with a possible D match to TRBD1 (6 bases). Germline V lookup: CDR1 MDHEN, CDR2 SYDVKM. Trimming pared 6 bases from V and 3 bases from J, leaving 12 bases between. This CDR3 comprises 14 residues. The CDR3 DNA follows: TGTGCCAGCAGATACAGGGCTGACTACAATGAGCAGTTCTTC. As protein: CASRYRADYNEQFF.

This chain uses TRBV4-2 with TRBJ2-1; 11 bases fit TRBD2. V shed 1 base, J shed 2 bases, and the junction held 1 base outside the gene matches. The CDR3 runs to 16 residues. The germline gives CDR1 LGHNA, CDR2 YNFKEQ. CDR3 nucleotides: TGTGCCAGCAGCCAAGTACTAGCGGGGGCCTACAATGAGCAGTTCTTC. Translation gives CASSQVLAGAYNEQFF.

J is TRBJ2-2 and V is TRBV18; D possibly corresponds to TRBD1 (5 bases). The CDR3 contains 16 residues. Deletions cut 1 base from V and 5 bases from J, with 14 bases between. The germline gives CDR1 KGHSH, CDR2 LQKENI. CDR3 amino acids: CASSPRTDGATGELFF. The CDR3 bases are TGTGCCAGCTCACCACGAACGGATGGGGCTACCGGGGAGCTGTTTTTT.

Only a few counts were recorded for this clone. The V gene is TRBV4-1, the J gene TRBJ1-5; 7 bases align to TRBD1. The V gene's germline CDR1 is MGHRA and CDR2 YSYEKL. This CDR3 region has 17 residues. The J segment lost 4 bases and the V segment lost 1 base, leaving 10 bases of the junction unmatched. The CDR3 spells CASSQGIRGGPNQPQHF. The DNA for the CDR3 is TGCGCCAGCAGCCAAGGGATCCGAGGGGGCCCTAATCAGCCCCAGCATTTT.

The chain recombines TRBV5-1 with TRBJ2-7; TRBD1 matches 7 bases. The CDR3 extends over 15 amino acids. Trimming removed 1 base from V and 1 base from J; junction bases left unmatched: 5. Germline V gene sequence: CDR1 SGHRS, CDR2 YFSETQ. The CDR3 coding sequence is TGCGCCAGCAGCTTGTTTGACAGGGCGTCCTACGAGCAGTACTTC. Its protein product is CASSLFDRASYEQYF.

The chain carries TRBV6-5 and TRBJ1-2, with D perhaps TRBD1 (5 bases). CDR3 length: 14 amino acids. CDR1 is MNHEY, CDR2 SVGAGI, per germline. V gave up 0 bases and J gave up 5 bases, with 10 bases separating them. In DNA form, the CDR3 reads TGTGCCAGCAGTTACTCCCAGGGTATTTATGGCTACACCTTC. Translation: CASSYSQGIYGYTF.

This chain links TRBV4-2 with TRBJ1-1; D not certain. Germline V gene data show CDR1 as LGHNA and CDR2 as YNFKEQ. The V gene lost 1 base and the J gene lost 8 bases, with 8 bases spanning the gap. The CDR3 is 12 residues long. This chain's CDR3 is CASSQVGGEAFF. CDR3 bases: TGTGCCAGCAGCCAAGTCGGCGGGGAAGCTTTCTTT.

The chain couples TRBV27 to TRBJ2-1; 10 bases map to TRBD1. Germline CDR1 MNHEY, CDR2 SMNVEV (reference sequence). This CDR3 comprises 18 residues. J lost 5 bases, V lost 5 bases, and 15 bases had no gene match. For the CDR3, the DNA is TGTGCCAGCAGTGCTTCTTGGCGGGACAGGGGCCCTAACAATGAGCAGTTCTTC. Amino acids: CASSASWRDRGPNNEQFF.

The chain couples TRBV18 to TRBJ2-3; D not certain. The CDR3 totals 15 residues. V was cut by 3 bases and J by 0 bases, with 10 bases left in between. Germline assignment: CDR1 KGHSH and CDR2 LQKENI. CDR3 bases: TGTGCCAGCTCACCTTCCTCGACTAGCACAGATACGCAGTATTTT. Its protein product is CASSPSSTSTDTQYF.

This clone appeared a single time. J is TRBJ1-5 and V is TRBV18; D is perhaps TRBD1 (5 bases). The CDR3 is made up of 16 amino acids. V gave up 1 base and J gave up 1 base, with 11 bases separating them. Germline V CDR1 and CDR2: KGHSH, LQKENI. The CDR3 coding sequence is TGTGCCAGCTCACCACGTCAGGGCCTGAGCAATCAGCCCCAGCATTTT. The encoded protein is CASSPRQGLSNQPQHF.

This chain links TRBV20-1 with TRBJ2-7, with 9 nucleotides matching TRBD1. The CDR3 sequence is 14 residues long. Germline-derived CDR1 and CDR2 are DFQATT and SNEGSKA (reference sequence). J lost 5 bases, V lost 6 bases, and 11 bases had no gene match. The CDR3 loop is CSASSGQGKNEQYF. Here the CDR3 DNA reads TGCAGTGCCAGTTCAGGACAGGGGAAAAACGAGCAGTACTTC.

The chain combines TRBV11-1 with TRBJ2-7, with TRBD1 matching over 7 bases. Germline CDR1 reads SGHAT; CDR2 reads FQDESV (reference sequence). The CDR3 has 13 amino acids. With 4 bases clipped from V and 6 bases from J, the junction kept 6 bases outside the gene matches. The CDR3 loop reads CASSSRTGGEQYF. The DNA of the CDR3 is TGTGCCAGCAGCTCCCGGACAGGAGGCGAGCAGTACTTC. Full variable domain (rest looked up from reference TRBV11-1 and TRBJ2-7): EAEVAQSPRYKITEKSQAVAFWCDPISGHATLYWYRQILGQGPELLVQFQDESVVDDSQLPKDRFSAERLKGVDSTLKIQPAELGDSAMYLCASSSRTGGEQYFGPGTRLTVT.

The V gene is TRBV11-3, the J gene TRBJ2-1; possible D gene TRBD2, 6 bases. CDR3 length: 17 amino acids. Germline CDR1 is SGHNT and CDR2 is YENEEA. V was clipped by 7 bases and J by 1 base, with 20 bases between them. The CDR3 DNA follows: TGTGCCAGCACCTCGGCAGTCGGGAGAGTTTCCTACAATGAGCAGTTCTTC. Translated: CASTSAVGRVSYNEQFF. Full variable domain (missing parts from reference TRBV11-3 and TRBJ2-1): EAGVVQSPRYKIIEKKQPVAFWCNPISGHNTLYWYLQNLGQGPELLIRYENEEAVDDSQLPKDRFSAERLKGVDSTLKIQPAELGDSAVYLCASTSAVGRVSYNEQFFGPGTRLTVL.

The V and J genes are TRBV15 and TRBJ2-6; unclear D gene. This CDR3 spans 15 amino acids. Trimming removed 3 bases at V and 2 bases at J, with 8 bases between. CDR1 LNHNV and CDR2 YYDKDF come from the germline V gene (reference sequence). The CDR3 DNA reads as TGTGCCACCAGCAGGAGAACGCCTGGGGCCAACGTCCTGACTTTC. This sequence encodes CATSRRTPGANVLTF.